The 22 T cell receptor beta chains below all came from one sample that was sequenced in a study of T cell clonality in common variable immunodeficiency. Assay: immunoSEQ multiplex PCR; the TCRdb copy retains only in-frame clones and omits some. The data show some 40,000 clones, with none appearing a single time. The specimen was peripheral blood mononuclear cells. The source of these receptors is a person aged 18-70 years in good health.

Ten or more counts support this clone. The CDR3 goes on 3 residues after the read ends, and that part is filled in from the germline J gene. The chain uses TRBV5-4 and TRBJ2-3, with TRBD1 matching over 10 bases. CDR3 length: 16 amino acids. J gave up 5 bases and V 0 bases, and 6 bases lay outside the gene matches. Germline values: CDR1 SGHNT, CDR2 YYREEE (reference sequence). CDR3 bases read: TGTGCCAGCAGCTTGGGACAGGGGGCATTTGGAGATACG. Translation: CASSLGQGAFGDT. The whole CDR3 sequence is CASSLGQGAFGDTQYF.

The covered CDR3 bases are TGTGCCACCAGTCGGGGGAGGGCCCCCGGGGAG. Its translation: CATSRGRAPGE. The full CDR3 reads CATSRGRAPGELFF. The rearrangement joins TRBV7-3 to TRBJ2-2; TRBD2 matches at 7 bases. The read stops 3 residues short of the end of the CDR3; the missing end is completed from the germline J gene. This CDR3 contains 14 residues. J was trimmed by 6 bases and V by 10 bases; bases with no gene match: 11. Germline V gene data show CDR1 as SGHTA and CDR2 as FQGTGA.

Worth noting for this clone: The CDR3 extends 3 residues past the end of the read, so its final part is completed from the germline J gene. The chain carries TRBV11-3 and TRBJ2-5, with 8 bases matching TRBD1. V shed 2 bases, J shed 5 bases, and the junction held 4 bases outside the gene matches. CDR3 size: 14 residues. Germline CDR1 reads SGHNT; CDR2 reads YENEEA. CDR3 DNA, as far as it was read: TGTGCCAGCAGCTTATCAGGGGGCACGGAGACC. Protein sequence: CASSLSGGTET. The complete CDR3 reads CASSLSGGTETQYF. Full variable domain (outside the CDR3, taken from reference TRBV11-3 and TRBJ2-5): EAGVVQSPRYKIIEKKQPVAFWCNPISGHNTLYWYLQNLGQGPELLIRYENEEAVDDSQLPKDRFSAERLKGVDSTLKIQPAELGDSAVYLCASSLSGGTETQYFGPGTRLLVL.

In this sample, this clone turned up many times. The sequenced fragment ends 3 residues before the CDR3 boundary, so the rest is inferred from the germline J gene. The J gene is TRBJ2-7, the V gene TRBV19; TRBD1 is a possible D gene (6 bases). Trimming left V 5 bases short and J 4 bases short, with 30 bases between. This CDR3 region has 19 residues. Germline V gene data show CDR1 as LNHDA and CDR2 as SQIVND (reference sequence). The sequenced CDR3 bases are TGTGCCAGTAGTTTGACCAGGGTGGGGGCCTCGTCGGGGATTTACGAG. It translates to CASSLTRVGASSGIYE. The entire CDR3 protein is CASSLTRVGASSGIYEQYF.

This clone came up many times. The read comes to an end 3 residues before the CDR3 does, leaving the germline J gene to fill in the end. The gene calls are TRBV20-1 and TRBJ1-2; D remains unclear. CDR1 is DFQATT and CDR2 is SNEGSKA in the germline V gene (reference sequence). The CDR3 totals 12 residues. Trimming stripped 5 bases from V and 6 bases from J, with 13 bases between. Partial CDR3 DNA: TGCAGTGCTGGACCGGCGGGGAATGGC. Its protein product is CSAGPAGNG. The entire CDR3 reads CSAGPAGNGYTF.

This clone was seen many times. The read stops 3 residues short of the end of the CDR3; the missing end is completed from the germline J gene. V gene TRBV10-3 combines with J gene TRBJ2-7, with TRBD1 matching 8 bases. Trimming removed 5 bases from V and 3 bases from J; junction bases left unmatched: 3. CDR1 is ENHRY, CDR2 SYGVKD, per germline. The CDR3 is 13 residues long. CDR3 region: CAISQGQVYEQYF. Partial CDR3 DNA: TGTGCCATCAGTCAGGGACAGGTCTACGAG.

With regard to this clone: Sequencing ends 3 residues short of the CDR3 end; the germline J gene provides the rest. This chain joins TRBV7-9 and TRBJ1-1, with TRBD1 matching over 12 bases. Germline V CDR1 and CDR2: SEHNR, FQNEAQ (reference sequence). The CDR3 runs 15 residues. Partial CDR3 DNA: TGTGCCAGCAATCGAGCCGGGACAGGGGGCGCGTGG. Amino acid sequence: CASNRAGTGGAW. Given in full, the CDR3 is CASNRAGTGGAWAFF.

This clone was counted at least ten times. The CDR3 DNA, read in part, is TGTGCCTTCCTTAGAAGGGACAGACAAAATTCACCC. Translated, it gives CAFLRRDRQNSP. The complete CDR3 protein is CAFLRRDRQNSPLHF. This sequence joins TRBV2 and TRBJ1-6; 7 bases are a match to TRBD1. Sequencing ends 3 residues short of the CDR3 end; the germline J gene provides the rest. V was pared by 11 bases and J by 7 bases, with 14 bases of the junction left unmatched. The CDR3 has 15 amino acids. Germline CDR1 SNHLY, CDR2 FYNNEI.

Regarding this clone: The read terminates 3 residues ahead of where the CDR3 ends, so the germline J gene completes it. This chain joins TRBV20-1 and TRBJ1-2, with TRBD1 identical over 9 bases. Germline CDR1 reads DFQATT; CDR2 reads SNEGSKA (reference sequence). The V segment lost 5 bases and the J segment 3 bases; nucleotides outside the gene matches: 7. The CDR3 totals 14 residues. The DNA read from the CDR3 is TGCAGTGCTCGGACAGGGGAGTTTGACTATGGC. It codes for CSARTGEFDYG. The full CDR3 sequence reads CSARTGEFDYGYTF.

This clone has ten or more counts. The sequenced fragment ends 3 residues before the CDR3 boundary, so the rest is inferred from the germline J gene. The rearrangement links TRBV20-1 to TRBJ1-1, with TRBD1 matching over 8 bases. The CDR3 has 16 amino acids. In germline, CDR1 is DFQATT, CDR2 SNEGSKA (reference sequence). V trimming: 3 bases; J trimming: 1 base; junction bases outside the gene matches: 10. The chain's CDR3 is CSASFPGQGANTEAFF. CDR3 DNA (partial): TGCAGTGCTAGTTTCCCCGGGCAGGGGGCGAACACTGAA.

Many counts were recorded for this clone. The read comes to an end 3 residues before the CDR3 does, leaving the germline J gene to fill in the end. The V and J genes are TRBV20-1 and TRBJ2-3, with 7 bases lining up with TRBD2. This CDR3 is built from 14 residues. The germline V gene has CDR1 DFQATT and CDR2 SNEGSKA (reference sequence). The trim removed 5 bases at V and 1 base at J, leaving 6 bases unmatched. The DNA read from the CDR3 is TGCAGTGCTTTCCGGGGGGATGGCACAGATACG. Protein sequence: CSAFRGDGTDT. The full CDR3 protein is CSAFRGDGTDTQYF.

This clone has at least ten counts. The read ends 3 residues early relative to the CDR3; the germline J gene fills the gap. V usage is TRBV19 and J usage is TRBJ2-7, with 8 bases that match TRBD2. J was trimmed by 3 bases and V by 4 bases; bases with no gene match: 5. The germline CDR1 and CDR2 sequences are LNHDA and SQIVND (reference sequence). The CDR3 spans 14 residues. CDR3 residues: CASSRPGLVYEQYF. The sequenced CDR3 bases are TGTGCCAGTAGTAGGCCGGGACTAGTCTACGAG.

This clone was observed a few times. The read stops 3 residues short of the end of the CDR3; the missing end is completed from the germline J gene. J is TRBJ1-1 and V is TRBV2, with 8 bases matching TRBD1. J lost 4 bases, V lost 8 bases, and 6 bases had no gene match. The CDR3 runs 13 residues. Germline V gene data show CDR1 as SNHLY and CDR2 as FYNNEI. Partial CDR3 DNA: TGTGCCAGCTCCAGGGGGCCGAGCACTGAA. It yields the protein CASSRGPSTE. The full CDR3 protein reads CASSRGPSTEAFF.

In the case of this clone: The read ends 3 residues shy of where the CDR3 ends; the end is completed using the germline J gene. The chain has TRBV7-9 and TRBJ1-1; 9 bases map to TRBD1. The germline gives CDR1 SEHNR, CDR2 FQNEAQ (reference sequence). V shed 5 bases, J shed 0 bases, and the junction held 4 bases outside the gene matches. The CDR3 is made up of 15 amino acids. The CDR3 region is CASSTRDRVNTEAFF. CDR3 bases read: TGTGCCAGCAGCACGCGGGACAGGGTGAACACTGAA.

This clone was detected ten times or more. Read sequence stops 3 residues before the CDR3 end, and the germline J gene provides the missing end. This sequence joins TRBV30 and TRBJ1-5; D uncertain. The CDR3 extends over 13 amino acids. Trimming pared 2 bases from V and 0 bases from J, leaving 5 bases between. Per germline, CDR1 GTSNPN and CDR2 SVGIG (reference sequence). The CDR3 bases that were read are TGTGCCTGGAGTCTAGCTAGCAATCAGCCC. This sequence encodes CAWSLASNQP. The CDR3, in full, reads CAWSLASNQPQHF.

This clone was observed many times. Coverage ceases 3 residues before the CDR3 finishes, and the germline J gene fills in the end. The rearrangement joins TRBV20-1 to TRBJ2-7; 15 positions agree with TRBD2. Germline assignment: CDR1 DFQATT and CDR2 SNEGSKA (reference sequence). The CDR3 length is 17 residues. Trimming cost V 6 bases and J 0 bases; bases outside gene matches: 9. The covered CDR3 bases are TGCAGTGCAGCCTCCGGGACTAGCGGGGGGCCCTCCTACGAG. Residues: CSAASGTSGGPSYE. The CDR3 in full is CSAASGTSGGPSYEQYF.

This clone was picked up many times. The CDR3 is cut off 3 residues early in the read; its end comes from the germline J gene. The chain employs TRBV19 and TRBJ2-5; tentatively, D is TRBD2 (6 bases). Germline-derived CDR1 and CDR2 are LNHDA and SQIVND (reference sequence). The CDR3 sequence is 14 residues long. V was pared by 3 bases and J by 5 bases, with 13 bases between. The DNA read from the CDR3 is TGTGCCAGTAGTATTTGGGGGGTAGGCGAGACC. It encodes CASSIWGVGET. The complete CDR3 protein is CASSIWGVGETQYF.

This clone was picked up many times. The sequenced fragment ends 3 residues before the CDR3 boundary, so the rest is inferred from the germline J gene. The chain employs TRBV29-1 and TRBJ2-5, with 7 bases matching TRBD1. The germline V gene encodes CDR1 SQVTM and CDR2 ANQGSEA. The V and J ends lost 4 bases and 4 bases, in that order; junction bases with no gene match: 3. The CDR3 extends over 12 amino acids. The CDR3 bases that were read are TGCAGCGTTGCCAGGGGGTCAGAGACC. This encodes CSVARGSET. The whole CDR3 protein is CSVARGSETQYF.

Concerning this clone: Read data end 3 residues before the CDR3 end; the end is taken from the germline J gene. This rearrangement joins TRBV5-6 to TRBJ2-7, with a weak D call TRBD1 (6 bases). This CDR3 is 15 amino acids long. Germline lookup yields CDR1 SGHDT and CDR2 YYEEEE. The V end lost 3 bases, the J end lost 6 bases, and 19 bases lay between the germline ends. Incomplete CDR3 DNA: TGTGCCAGCAGCTCTTTCAACAGGGCAAGGGGCGAG. Protein: CASSSFNRARGE. The whole CDR3 protein reads CASSSFNRARGEQYF. The complete variable domain, with remaining parts taken from reference TRBV5-6 and TRBJ2-7, reads DAGVTQSPTHLIKTRGQQVTLRCSPKSGHDTVSWYQQALGQGPQFIFQYYEEEERQRGNFPDRFSGHQFPNYSSELNVNALLLGDSALYLCASSSFNRARGEQYFGPGTRLTVT.

This clone was counted between two and nine times. The DNA ends 3 residues before the CDR3 does, and the rest of the CDR3 is filled in from the germline J gene. The gene calls are TRBV6-2 or TRBV6-3 and TRBJ1-1; maybe TRBD1 (6 bases). Germline loops: CDR1 MNHEY, CDR2 SVGEGT. The CDR3 contains 13 residues. The V and J ends lost 0 bases and 5 bases respectively, with 7 bases between them. The sequenced part of the CDR3 DNA is TGTGCCAGCAGTTACTCTCAGGGGACTGAA. Residues: CASSYSQGTE. The entire CDR3 sequence reads CASSYSQGTEAFF.

This clone was picked up many times. The CDR3: CASSPGQAKNIQYF. Partial CDR3 DNA: TGCGCCAGCAGCCCGGGACAGGCCAAAAACATT. The chain has TRBV5-1 and TRBJ2-4, with 7 bases matching TRBD1. From the germline J gene comes the end of the CDR3, since the read stops 3 residues before it. CDR1 SGHRS and CDR2 YFSETQ come from the germline V gene. The CDR3 length is 14 residues. Trimming cost V 4 bases and J 1 base; bases outside gene matches: 2.

This clone has ten or more counts. The CDR3 end lies 3 residues beyond the end of the read and is filled in from the germline J gene. The chain uses TRBV20-1 and TRBJ1-2; D not certain. CDR3 length: 12 amino acids. The V gene's germline CDR1 is DFQATT and CDR2 SNEGSKA (reference sequence). The CDR3 sequence: CSARDILSGYTF. CDR3 DNA (partial): TGCAGTGCTAGAGACATACTTTCGGGC.